This T cell receptor (beta chain) was retrieved from a study of cytomegalovirus exposure and HLA in healthy donors. Study results and caveats: Accurate prediction of HLA-A and HLA-B alleles (for most subjects) was reportedly achieved from TCR beta sequences. Presence/absence analyses took donor sequencing depth as roughly uniform. Follow-up analysis later connected one missense variant in DCLRE1C with trimming of TCR beta V- and J-genes. Across HLA loci, a later analysis found differing TCR association rates, with DRB1 most and HLA-C fewest.

This clone was seen only a few times. Its antigen is unknown. Use of 60 Vbeta and 13 Jbeta primers characterized the PCR. Using immunoSEQ multiplex PCR, the repertoire was profiled, and TCRdb retains in-frame clones only, with some absent. The top ten hold more than 8% of the sample, which has some 120,000 clones, around two thirds seen once. The CDR3 is 14 residues long. Germline loops: CDR1 MNHNS, CDR2 SASEGT. V was pared by 3 bases and J by 9 bases, with 12 bases between. This rearrangement joins TRBV6-1 to TRBJ1-6; D gene uncertain. The sequence was obtained from a woman aged 40 to 50 in good health and CMV-seropositive. Specimen: PBMCs. CDR3 residues: CASSESGVTSPLHF. The CDR3 region has the DNA TGTGCCAGCAGTGAGAGCGGGGTTACTTCACCCCTCCACTTT.